What follows are 2 T cell receptor beta chains derived from one specimen sequenced in a study of Ad26.COV2.S vaccination and SARS-CoV-2 variants. Method: immunoSEQ multiplex PCR; TCRdb's copy keeps in-frame clones and lacks some. The sample consists of over 90,000 clones, roughly 80% of them appearing once. The material was peripheral blood, obtained after recovery from COVID-19. These receptors all come from a human donor who had recovered from COVID-19.

This rearrangement joins TRBV7-9 to TRBJ1-2; 8 bases are a match to TRBD1. In germline, CDR1 is SEHNR, CDR2 FQNEAQ (reference sequence). This CDR3 has 15 amino acids. V dropped 1 base and J dropped 5; count of bases not matched to a gene: 6. CDR3: CASSLGTGKTYGYTF. The CDR3, as DNA: TGTGCCAGCAGCTTAGGGACAGGGAAAACTTATGGCTACACCTTC.

This clone appeared a single time. CDR3 in DNA: TGTGCCATCAGCCTCGGGGGGGCCTTAAATGAGCAGTTCTTC. It specifies CAISLGGALNEQFF. V gene TRBV10-3 combines with J gene TRBJ2-1, with 8 bases matching TRBD2. The J segment lost 7 bases and the V segment lost 6 bases, leaving 8 bases of the junction unmatched. CDR3 length: 14 residues. Germline CDR1 and CDR2: ENHRY and SYGVKD.